This T cell receptor (beta chain) appears in the sequencing data of a study of T cell repertoires in cytomegalovirus infection. General study results and limits: Ex vivo, HLA-C-restricted CMV-specific TCR beta clonotypes prevailed over the rest of the response. CMV carriers having the relevant HLA were flagged by cumulative public TCR beta family frequency.

The V end lost 0 bases, the J end lost 4 bases, and 7 bases lay between the germline ends. CDR1 is DFQATT, CDR2 SNEGSKA, per germline (reference sequence). This CDR3 is 13 amino acids long. In this sample, this clonotype turned up once. Its matching antigen is unknown. Each CDR3 protein gets one entry after TCRdb re-called the reads with MiXCR. The table records about 180,000 distinct CDR3 sequences, over 13% of them present only once. Sequencing was performed on PBMCs. The clonotype was recovered from a human donor in good health (CMV status not recorded). Some clones in this sample may be carry-over from other donors' samples. The chain recombines TRBV20-1 with TRBJ1-3; D ambiguous. Here the CDR3 reads CSARDPAGNTIYF. The CDR3 bases are TGCAGTGCTAGAGATCCGGCGGGAAACACCATATATTTT.